The sequence of this T cell receptor (beta chain) was determined in a study of blood T cell repertoires in COVID-19. Germline V gene data show CDR1 as MNHEY and CDR2 as SVGAGI. V lost 2 bases to trimming and J lost 4 bases; unmatched junction nucleotides: 7. CDR3 length: 15 amino acids. Authors' analysis steps: How many nucleated cells were present was estimated from reference gene primer amplification. Profiling relied on immunoSEQ multiplex PCR, and the TCRdb table lists in-frame clones only, not all of them. V, J and clone size are taken as reported in that table, and D and trimming were inferred from the DNA itself. Of about 260,000 clones in the sample, about 89% were seen once.

The receptor's source is a man aged 40-55 years who had recovered from COVID-19. The sample comprised peripheral blood. The chain joins TRBV6-5 to TRBJ2-5, with 7 bases identical to TRBD2. The CDR3 nucleotides read TGTGCCAGCAGTTACACGACTAGCCATACAGAGACCCAGTACTTC. Translated, it gives CASSYTTSHTETQYF.